Listed below are T cell receptor beta chains from one sample, sequenced in a study of regulatory T cells in long-lasting Graves disease. TCRdb passed the multiplex PCR reads through MiXCR, listing each CDR3 protein once. Of a few hundred thousand distinct CDR3 sequences in the sample, around a fifth were seen once. This material consisted of peripheral blood mononuclear cells (PBMCs), taken when the disease was refractory, from a patient treated with antithyroid drugs. The source of these receptors is a female donor with Graves disease. The CDR3 runs from the conserved cysteine through the conserved F or W. The D gene is left open where the match is weak. Where a row states a size, it is once, few, many or the class of an expanded clone; other rows omit it.

clone_size: few; j_call: TRBJ2-2; cdr3_length: 15; d_call: -; v_call: TRBV5-6; cdr3_aa: CASSFYGGVTGELFF; cdr3_nt: TGTGCCAGCAGCTTTTACGGGGGAGTCACCGGGGAGCTGTTTTTT
clone_size: few; j_call: TRBJ2-7; cdr3_length: 14; d_call: TRBD1; v_call: TRBV4-2; cdr3_aa: CASSPGQGAGEQYF; cdr3_nt: TGTGCCAGCAGCCCGGGACAGGGTGCAGGGGAGCAGTACTTC
clone_size: few; j_call: TRBJ1-5; cdr3_length: 14; d_call: -; v_call: TRBV4-1; cdr3_aa: CASSQDGGRQPQHF; cdr3_nt: TGCGCCAGCAGCCAAGATGGGGGGCGTCAGCCCCAGCATTTT
clone_size: few; j_call: TRBJ1-2; cdr3_length: 15; d_call: -; v_call: TRBV7-2; cdr3_aa: CASSWPLGLPDGYTF; cdr3_nt: TGTGCCAGCAGCTGGCCTCTGGGCCTCCCCGATGGCTACACCTTC
clone_size: few; j_call: TRBJ2-7; cdr3_length: 15; d_call: -; v_call: TRBV5-1; cdr3_aa: CASSLNREMRYEQYF; cdr3_nt: TGCGCCAGCAGCTTAAATCGGGAGATGCGGTACGAGCAGTACTTC
clone_size: many; j_call: TRBJ1-5; cdr3_length: 16; d_call: TRBD1; v_call: TRBV12-3/TRBV12-4; cdr3_aa: CASSFRTGIGNQPQHF; cdr3_nt: TGTGCCAGCAGTTTCCGGACAGGGATTGGCAATCAGCCCCAGCATTTT
clone_size: -; j_call: TRBJ2-2; cdr3_length: 14; d_call: TRBD2; v_call: TRBV7-9; cdr3_aa: CASSVGLTTGELFF; cdr3_nt: TGTGCCAGCAGCGTGGGACTAACCACCGGGGAGCTGTTTTTT
clone_size: -; j_call: TRBJ1-1; cdr3_length: 14; d_call: -; v_call: TRBV4-1; cdr3_aa: CASSEGTVSLEAFF; cdr3_nt: TGCGCCAGCAGTGAGGGGACGGTATCTCTCGAAGCTTTCTTT
clone_size: many; j_call: TRBJ2-3; cdr3_length: 16; d_call: -; v_call: TRBV6-1; cdr3_aa: CASSPKEGASTDTQYF; cdr3_nt: TGTGCCAGCAGCCCGAAGGAGGGGGCGAGCACAGATACGCAGTATTTT
clone_size: many; j_call: TRBJ1-1; cdr3_length: 15; d_call: TRBD1; v_call: TRBV7-2; cdr3_aa: CASSSPTGGNTEAFF; cdr3_nt: TGTGCCAGCAGCTCCCCGACAGGGGGGAACACTGAAGCTTTCTTT
clone_size: few; j_call: TRBJ2-3; cdr3_length: 16; d_call: -; v_call: TRBV28; cdr3_aa: CASSSPGSGGADTQYF; cdr3_nt: TGTGCCAGCAGTTCCCCCGGTAGCGGTGGAGCAGATACGCAGTATTTT
clone_size: -; j_call: TRBJ2-4; cdr3_length: 13; d_call: -; v_call: TRBV5-1; cdr3_aa: CASSLDLENIQYF; cdr3_nt: TGCGCCAGCAGCTTGGACCTTGAAAACATTCAGTACTTC
clone_size: few; j_call: TRBJ2-2; cdr3_length: 16; d_call: TRBD1; v_call: TRBV19; cdr3_aa: CASSILGQGRTGELFF; cdr3_nt: TGTGCCAGTAGTATCCTGGGACAGGGGCGCACCGGGGAGCTGTTTTTT
clone_size: many; j_call: TRBJ2-4; cdr3_length: 16; d_call: TRBD1; v_call: TRBV27; cdr3_aa: CASSLGQGSAKNIQYF; cdr3_nt: TGTGCCAGCAGTCTGGGACAGGGATCAGCCAAAAACATTCAGTACTTC
clone_size: -; j_call: TRBJ2-7; cdr3_length: 15; d_call: -; v_call: TRBV30; cdr3_aa: CAWSLLGRSKGEQYF; cdr3_nt: TGTGCCTGGAGTCTTCTAGGCAGGTCAAAAGGCGAGCAGTACTTC
clone_size: many; j_call: TRBJ1-4; cdr3_length: 18; d_call: TRBD1; v_call: TRBV29-1; cdr3_aa: CSVEDEPFEGTGGEKLFF; cdr3_nt: TGCAGCGTTGAAGATGAACCTTTCGAAGGGACAGGGGGTGAAAAACTGTTTTTT
clone_size: many; j_call: TRBJ1-4; cdr3_length: 14; d_call: -; v_call: TRBV2; cdr3_aa: CASRGDRTNEKLFF; cdr3_nt: TGTGCCAGCAGGGGGGACCGAACTAATGAAAAACTGTTTTTT
clone_size: many; j_call: TRBJ2-7; cdr3_length: 10; d_call: -; v_call: TRBV6-5; cdr3_aa: CASSYCEQYF; cdr3_nt: TGTGCCAGCAGTTACTGCGAGCAGTACTTC
clone_size: few; j_call: TRBJ2-7; cdr3_length: 14; d_call: TRBD2; v_call: TRBV5-1; cdr3_aa: CASSSGTTAYEQYF; cdr3_nt: TGCGCCAGCAGCTCCGGGACTACCGCCTACGAGCAGTACTTC
clone_size: -; j_call: TRBJ2-7; cdr3_length: 13; d_call: -; v_call: TRBV10-1; cdr3_aa: CASSSGEGYVQYF; cdr3_nt: TGCGCCAGCAGCTCAGGGGAGGGCTACGTGCAGTACTTC
clone_size: -; j_call: TRBJ1-1; cdr3_length: 14; d_call: -; v_call: TRBV7-9; cdr3_aa: CASSPTGPIFEAFF; cdr3_nt: TGTGCCAGCAGCCCCACCGGACCCATCTTTGAAGCTTTCTTT
clone_size: -; j_call: TRBJ1-4; cdr3_length: 16; d_call: TRBD1; v_call: TRBV30; cdr3_aa: CAWSRTGKGTNEKLFF; cdr3_nt: TGTGCCTGGAGTAGGACAGGGAAGGGAACTAATGAAAAACTGTTTTTT
clone_size: -; j_call: TRBJ1-6; cdr3_length: 16; d_call: -; v_call: TRBV25-1; cdr3_aa: CASSDLSNREISPLHF; cdr3_nt: TGTGCCAGCAGCGACTTGTCTAACCGGGAAATTTCACCCCTCCACTTT
clone_size: many; j_call: TRBJ2-6; cdr3_length: 14; d_call: TRBD2; v_call: TRBV20-1; cdr3_aa: CSAGGSSGANVLTF; cdr3_nt: TGCAGTGCCGGGGGGAGCTCTGGGGCCAACGTCCTGACTTTC
clone_size: many; j_call: TRBJ2-4; cdr3_length: 14; d_call: -; v_call: TRBV3-1; cdr3_aa: CASSQDSGLNIQYF; cdr3_nt: TGTGCCAGCAGCCAAGATTCGGGTTTGAACATTCAGTACTTC
clone_size: many; j_call: TRBJ1-6; cdr3_length: 14; d_call: -; v_call: TRBV3-1; cdr3_aa: CASSSRALNSPLHF; cdr3_nt: TGTGCCAGCAGCTCCCGGGCCCTAAATTCACCCCTCCACTTT
clone_size: many; j_call: TRBJ1-5; cdr3_length: 15; d_call: -; v_call: TRBV7-2; cdr3_aa: CASSITRGFNQPQHF; cdr3_nt: TGTGCCAGCAGCATTACGAGGGGGTTCAATCAGCCCCAGCATTTT
clone_size: -; j_call: TRBJ1-5; cdr3_length: 11; d_call: -; v_call: TRBV12-3/TRBV12-4; cdr3_aa: CASSLEGPQHF; cdr3_nt: TGTGCCAGCAGTTTAGAGGGGCCCCAGCATTTT
clone_size: -; j_call: TRBJ2-2; cdr3_length: 16; d_call: TRBD2; v_call: TRBV3-1; cdr3_aa: CASSQASGRITGELFF; cdr3_nt: TGTGCCAGCAGCCAAGCTAGCGGGAGGATCACCGGGGAGCTGTTTTTT
clone_size: -; j_call: TRBJ2-1; cdr3_length: 15; d_call: TRBD2; v_call: TRBV2; cdr3_aa: CASSPLAGDYNEQFF; cdr3_nt: TGTGCCAGCAGTCCTCTAGCGGGAGATTACAATGAGCAGTTCTTC
clone_size: -; j_call: TRBJ2-4; cdr3_length: 13; d_call: TRBD2; v_call: TRBV2; cdr3_aa: CASRGTSVVPTDF; cdr3_nt: TGTGCCAGCAGGGGGACTAGCGTCGTTCCCACGGACTTC
clone_size: many; j_call: TRBJ1-2; cdr3_length: 13; d_call: -; v_call: TRBV2; cdr3_aa: CASNAGFNYGYTF; cdr3_nt: TGTGCCAGCAACGCAGGGTTTAACTATGGCTACACCTTC
clone_size: -; j_call: TRBJ2-7; cdr3_length: 14; d_call: -; v_call: TRBV19; cdr3_aa: CATAQSGRSYEQYF; cdr3_nt: TGTGCCACCGCACAATCAGGCCGCTCCTACGAGCAGTACTTC
clone_size: many; j_call: TRBJ2-5; cdr3_length: 12; d_call: -; v_call: TRBV3-1; cdr3_aa: CASSQAGATQYF; cdr3_nt: TGTGCCAGCAGCCAAGCGGGGGCGACCCAGTACTTC
clone_size: few; j_call: TRBJ1-6; cdr3_length: 14; d_call: -; v_call: TRBV20-1; cdr3_aa: CSASSQGNNSPLHF; cdr3_nt: TGCAGTGCTAGTTCACAGGGAAATAATTCACCCCTCCACTTT
clone_size: many; j_call: TRBJ2-2; cdr3_length: 18; d_call: -; v_call: TRBV11-2; cdr3_aa: CASSFGGFRQTNTGELFF; cdr3_nt: TGTGCCAGCAGCTTTGGGGGCTTTCGACAGACGAACACCGGGGAGCTGTTTTTT
clone_size: -; j_call: TRBJ2-7; cdr3_length: 13; d_call: -; v_call: TRBV30; cdr3_aa: CAWVTGEAGEQYF; cdr3_nt: TGTGCCTGGGTCACAGGGGAAGCGGGCGAGCAGTACTTC
clone_size: many; j_call: TRBJ1-4; cdr3_length: 14; d_call: -; v_call: TRBV7-9; cdr3_aa: CASSMGNKDEKLFF; cdr3_nt: TGTGCCAGCAGCATGGGAAATAAGGACGAAAAACTGTTTTTT
clone_size: many; j_call: TRBJ2-2; cdr3_length: 10; d_call: -; v_call: TRBV28; cdr3_aa: CASMAGELFF; cdr3_nt: TGTGCCAGCATGGCCGGGGAGCTGTTTTTT
clone_size: many; j_call: TRBJ2-5; cdr3_length: 11; d_call: -; v_call: TRBV11-2; cdr3_aa: CASSSMETQYF; cdr3_nt: TGTGCCAGCAGCTCCATGGAGACCCAGTACTTC
clone_size: -; j_call: TRBJ1-1; cdr3_length: 14; d_call: TRBD1; v_call: TRBV20-1; cdr3_aa: CSAKPGQGATEAFF; cdr3_nt: TGCAGTGCTAAACCGGGACAGGGGGCCACTGAAGCTTTCTTT
clone_size: -; j_call: TRBJ2-7; cdr3_length: 18; d_call: TRBD2; v_call: TRBV19; cdr3_aa: CASSIFFRTSGEAGGQYF; cdr3_nt: TGTGCCAGTAGCATTTTCTTCCGGACTAGCGGAGAGGCGGGTGGGCAGTACTTC
clone_size: -; j_call: TRBJ1-4; cdr3_length: 13; d_call: -; v_call: TRBV4-2; cdr3_aa: CASSQGAAEKLFF; cdr3_nt: TGTGCCAGCAGCCAAGGGGCGGCCGAAAAACTGTTTTTT
clone_size: -; j_call: TRBJ1-1; cdr3_length: 12; d_call: -; v_call: TRBV29-1; cdr3_aa: CSVVKRRGEAFF; cdr3_nt: TGCAGCGTTGTGAAAAGGCGGGGTGAAGCTTTCTTT
clone_size: many; j_call: TRBJ1-1; cdr3_length: 16; d_call: TRBD1; v_call: TRBV6-2/TRBV6-3; cdr3_aa: CASSYFAGTADTEAFF; cdr3_nt: TGTGCCAGCAGTTACTTTGCCGGGACAGCGGACACTGAAGCTTTCTTT
clone_size: -; j_call: TRBJ2-7; cdr3_length: 14; d_call: -; v_call: TRBV6-1; cdr3_aa: CASSVRGQSYEQYF; cdr3_nt: TGTGCCAGCAGTGTCAGGGGCCAATCCTACGAGCAGTACTTC
clone_size: many; j_call: TRBJ2-5; cdr3_length: 14; d_call: TRBD1; v_call: TRBV27; cdr3_aa: CASSPGTGAETQYF; cdr3_nt: TGTGCCAGCAGCCCCGGGACAGGGGCAGAGACCCAGTACTTC